The 12 T cell receptor beta chains below come from one sample, sequenced in a study of Graves' ophthalmopathy and Graves' hyperthyroidism (dated by TCRdb to 2017 to 2018). The instrument was an Illumina HiSeq 2000. For repertoire sequencing, the TCR beta CDR3 regions were amplified from RNA transcripts. A first-round RT-PCR used HTBI primers with the Qiagen OneStep RT-PCR kit, followed by a second-round multiplex PCR, size selection and purification. TCRdb reworked the public reads: Q25 trimming with fastp, MiXCR clone assembly, productive beta chains retained. Each entry is one CDR3 protein sequence, shown with its most common DNA and genes. Counted in this sample were just over 600,000 distinct CDR3 sequences; approximately 22% of them appeared once. 7.1% of the sample lies in the top ten. Sequenced sample: peripheral blood. Receptor source: a woman aged 18-29 years with stable Graves' hyperthyroidism. Some clones in this sample may be carry-over from other donors' samples. Donor details come from another sample of the same person, matched by shared clones.

This clonotype was recorded at least ten times. The rearrangement uses TRBV7-2 and TRBJ2-7; 7 bases are shared with TRBD2. Germline V gene sequence: CDR1 SGHTA, CDR2 FQGNSA. The CDR3 spans 15 residues. V gave up 5 bases and J gave up 5 bases; unmatched junction bases: 12. CDR3 nucleotide sequence: TGTGCCAGCAGCCCGTTGAGCGGGGCAATCCACGAGCAGTACTTC. It codes for CASSPLSGAIHEQYF. The full variable domain, with the rest looked up from reference TRBV7-2 and TRBJ2-7, is GAGVSQSPSNKVTEKGKDVELRCDPISGHTALYWYRQSLGQGLEFLIYFQGNSAPDKSGLPSDRFSAERTGGSVSTLTIQRTQQEDSAVYLCASSPLSGAIHEQYFGPGTRLTVT.

The chain combines TRBV12-3 or TRBV12-4 with TRBJ1-1; 8 nucleotides line up with TRBD1. Losses at the gene ends were 6 bases for V and 8 bases for J; bases not matched to a gene: 5. This CDR3 contains 12 residues. The CDR3 is CASRKRDREAFF. The CDR3 DNA reads TGTGCCAGCAGAAAGCGGGACAGGGAAGCTTTCTTT.

This clonotype has at least ten counts. This sequence joins TRBV7-6 and TRBJ1-2; 7 bases are shared with TRBD1. Unmatched junction bases numbered 9, after V lost 1 base and J lost 7 bases. The CDR3 totals 15 residues. From germline, CDR1 is SGHVS and CDR2 FNYEAQ. The CDR3 reads CASSLGSTGAGGYTF. In nucleotides, the CDR3 is TGTGCCAGCAGCTTAGGGTCCACAGGGGCAGGTGGCTACACCTTC.

This clonotype has a handful of counts. The genes are TRBV4-2 and TRBJ1-1, with TRBD1 matching over 8 bases. V lost 1 base to trimming and J lost 6 bases; unmatched junction nucleotides: 7. In germline, CDR1 is LGHNA, CDR2 YNFKEQ. The CDR3 has 15 amino acids. The CDR3 nucleotides are TGTGCCAGCAGCCAAGTAGGAGACAGGGGCGCTGAAGCTTTCTTT. Translation gives CASSQVGDRGAEAFF.

In its sample, this clonotype was seen a few times. A much more abundant neighbour one base away suggests this may be a read error. V and J are TRBV7-2 and TRBJ2-7, with TRBD1 as a possible D gene (6 bases). Trimming shortened V by 1 base and J by 7 bases, and 17 bases separated the two germline ends. CDR1 SGHTA and CDR2 FQGNSA come from the germline V gene. This CDR3 region has 15 residues. The CDR3 is CASSLGGAGAEEQYF. The DNA of the CDR3 is TGTGCCAGCAGCTTAGGAGGGGCAGGGGCGGAGGAGCAGTACTTC.

This clonotype was seen a handful of times. V is TRBV5-6 and J is TRBJ1-1, with 9 positions matching TRBD1. V lost 2 bases to trimming and J lost 11 bases; unmatched junction nucleotides: 13. The germline V gene has CDR1 SGHDT and CDR2 YYEEEE. This CDR3 contains 15 residues. The chain's CDR3 is CASSFGTGSMNVAFF. In DNA form, the CDR3 reads TGTGCCAGCAGCTTCGGGACAGGGTCTATGAATGTTGCTTTCTTT.

This clonotype was recorded many times. The V gene is TRBV4-2, the J gene TRBJ1-2; D not resolved. The V end was cut by 0 bases, the J end by 2 bases, with 7 bases between. CDR3 length: 14 amino acids. CDR1 and CDR2 from the germline V gene are LGHNA and YNFKEQ. The CDR3 loop is CASSQDSGNYGYTF. CDR3 DNA: TGTGCCAGCAGCCAAGATTCAGGAAACTATGGCTACACCTTC.

This clonotype was observed at least ten times. The V gene is TRBV5-1, the J gene TRBJ2-7, with 8 bases that match TRBD2. J was trimmed by 2 bases and V by 4 bases; bases with no gene match: 8. The CDR3 covers 15 residues. The germline CDR1 and CDR2 sequences are SGHRS and YFSETQ. The CDR3 here is CASSGRSGSPYEQYF. CDR3 DNA: TGCGCCAGCAGCGGGCGAAGCGGGAGCCCCTACGAGCAGTACTTC.

The rearrangement uses TRBV7-9 and TRBJ2-7, with D unclear. The CDR3 is made up of 13 amino acids. Per the germline V gene, CDR1 is SEHNR and CDR2 is FQNEAQ (reference sequence). Trimming took off 2 bases at V and 3 bases at J, with 8 bases between the two ends. In DNA, the CDR3 is TGTGCCAGCAGCTTACGGCACAACTACGAGCAGTACTTC. Protein product: CASSLRHNYEQYF.

The genes are TRBV20-1 and TRBJ1-3; D remains ambiguous. Trimming took 3 bases from V and 4 from J, leaving 13 bases between them. The CDR3 runs to 14 residues. From germline, CDR1 is DFQATT and CDR2 SNEGSKA (reference sequence). Here the CDR3 DNA reads TGCAGTGCTAGTTCTGGAATTAGAGGAAACACCATATATTTT. Residues: CSASSGIRGNTIYF.

A few counts support this clonotype. CDR3 nucleotides: TGTGCCAGCAGTTATCCCCTCGGGGGCATGAACACTGAAGCTTTCTTT. This sequence encodes CASSYPLGGMNTEAFF. The chain employs TRBV4-2 and TRBJ1-1; possibly TRBD1 for D (6 bases). The ends were cut back, 6 bases at V and 0 bases at J, with 17 bases in the middle. Germline CDR1 LGHNA, CDR2 YNFKEQ. CDR3 size: 16 residues.

V gene TRBV20-1 combines with J gene TRBJ1-2; 7 nucleotides line up with TRBD1. The J segment lost 8 bases and the V segment lost 2 bases, leaving 8 bases of the junction unmatched. The germline V gene has CDR1 DFQATT and CDR2 SNEGSKA (reference sequence). The CDR3 contains 13 residues. The CDR3 is CSARTDRDWGYTF. CDR3 DNA: TGCAGTGCTAGAACCGACAGGGACTGGGGCTACACCTTC.